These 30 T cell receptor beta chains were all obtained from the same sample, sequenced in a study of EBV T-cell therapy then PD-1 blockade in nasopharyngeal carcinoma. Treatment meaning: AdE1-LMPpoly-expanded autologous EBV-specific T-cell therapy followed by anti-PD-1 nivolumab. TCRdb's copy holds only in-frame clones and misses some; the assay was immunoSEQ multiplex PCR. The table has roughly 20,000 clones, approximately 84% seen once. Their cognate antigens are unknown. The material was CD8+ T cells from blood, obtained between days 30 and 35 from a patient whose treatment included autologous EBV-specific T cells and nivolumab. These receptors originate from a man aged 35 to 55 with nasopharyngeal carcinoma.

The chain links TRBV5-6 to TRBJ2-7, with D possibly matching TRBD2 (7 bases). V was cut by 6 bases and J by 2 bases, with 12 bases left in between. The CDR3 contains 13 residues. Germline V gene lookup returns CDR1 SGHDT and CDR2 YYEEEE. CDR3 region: CASTRGATYEQYF. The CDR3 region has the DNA TGTGCCAGCACTCGGGGGGCCACCTACGAGCAGTACTTC.

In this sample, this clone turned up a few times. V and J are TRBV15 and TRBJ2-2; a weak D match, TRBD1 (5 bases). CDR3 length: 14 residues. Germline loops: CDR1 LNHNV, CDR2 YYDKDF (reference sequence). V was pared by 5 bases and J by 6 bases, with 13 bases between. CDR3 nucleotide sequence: TGTGCCACCAGCGATTACAGGTTCGCCGGGGAGCTGTTTTTT. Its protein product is CATSDYRFAGELFF.

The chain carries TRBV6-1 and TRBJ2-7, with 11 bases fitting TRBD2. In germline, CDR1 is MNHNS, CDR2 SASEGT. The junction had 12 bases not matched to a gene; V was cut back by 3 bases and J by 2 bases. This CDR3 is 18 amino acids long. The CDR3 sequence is CASSDVLAGGRIPYEQYF. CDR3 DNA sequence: TGTGCCAGCAGTGACGTGCTAGCGGGGGGCCGTATCCCCTACGAGCAGTACTTC.

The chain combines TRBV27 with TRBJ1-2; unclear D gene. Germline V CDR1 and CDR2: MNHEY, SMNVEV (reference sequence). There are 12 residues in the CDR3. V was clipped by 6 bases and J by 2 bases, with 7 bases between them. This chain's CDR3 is CASSRDNYGYTF. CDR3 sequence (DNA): TGTGCCAGCAGCCGAGACAACTATGGCTACACCTTC.

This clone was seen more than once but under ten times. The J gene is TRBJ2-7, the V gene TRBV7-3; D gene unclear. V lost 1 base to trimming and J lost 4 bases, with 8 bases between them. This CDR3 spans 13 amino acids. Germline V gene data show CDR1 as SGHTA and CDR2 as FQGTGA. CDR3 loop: CASSLMGGYEQYF. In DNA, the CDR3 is TGTGCCAGCAGCTTAATGGGCGGTTACGAGCAGTACTTC. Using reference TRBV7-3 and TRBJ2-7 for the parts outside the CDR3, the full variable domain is GAGVSQTPSNKVTEKGKYVELRCDPISGHTALYWYRQSLGQGPEFLIYFQGTGAADDSGLPNDRFFAVRPEGSVSTLKIQRTERGDSAVYLCASSLMGGYEQYFGPGTRLTVT.

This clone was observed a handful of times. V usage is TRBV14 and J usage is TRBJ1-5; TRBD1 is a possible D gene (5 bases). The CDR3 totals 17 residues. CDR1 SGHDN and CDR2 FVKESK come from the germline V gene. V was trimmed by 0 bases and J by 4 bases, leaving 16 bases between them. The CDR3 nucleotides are TGTGCCAGCAGCCAAGAAGAGGGGCAGGGTCGGAATCAGCCCCAGCATTTT. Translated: CASSQEEGQGRNQPQHF.

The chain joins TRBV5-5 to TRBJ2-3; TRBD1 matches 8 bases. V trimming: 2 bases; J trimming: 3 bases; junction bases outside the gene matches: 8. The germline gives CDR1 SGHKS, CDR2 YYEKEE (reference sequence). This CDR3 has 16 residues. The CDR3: CASSFFRDRPTDTQYF. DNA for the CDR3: TGTGCCAGCAGCTTCTTCCGGGACAGGCCGACAGATACGCAGTATTTT.

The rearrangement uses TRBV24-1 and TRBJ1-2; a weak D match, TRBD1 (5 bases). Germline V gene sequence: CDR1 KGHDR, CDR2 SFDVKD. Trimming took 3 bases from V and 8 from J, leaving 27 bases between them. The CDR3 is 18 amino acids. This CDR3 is CATSDSHYDSLRGDGYTF. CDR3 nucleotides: TGTGCCACCAGTGATAGTCATTACGACAGCTTAAGGGGTGACGGCTACACCTTC.

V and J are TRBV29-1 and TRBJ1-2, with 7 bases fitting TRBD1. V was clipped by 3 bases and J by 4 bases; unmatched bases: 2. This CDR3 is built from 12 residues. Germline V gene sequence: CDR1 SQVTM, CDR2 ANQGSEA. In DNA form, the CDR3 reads TGCAGCGTTGACGGGACAGTCTATGGCTACACCTTC. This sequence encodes CSVDGTVYGYTF. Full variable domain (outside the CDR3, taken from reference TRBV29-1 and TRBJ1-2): SAVISQKPSRDICQRGTSLTIQCQVDSQVTMMFWYRQQPGQSLTLIATANQGSEATYESGFVIDKFPISRPNLTFSTLTVSNMSPEDSSIYLCSVDGTVYGYTFGSGTRLTVV.

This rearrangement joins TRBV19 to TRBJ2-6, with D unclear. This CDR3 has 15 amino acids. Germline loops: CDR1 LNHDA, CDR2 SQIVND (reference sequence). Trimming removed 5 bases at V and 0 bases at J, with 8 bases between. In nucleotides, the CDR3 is TGTGCCAGTAGTGTTCATGCCTCTGGGGCCAACGTCCTGACTTTC. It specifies CASSVHASGANVLTF.

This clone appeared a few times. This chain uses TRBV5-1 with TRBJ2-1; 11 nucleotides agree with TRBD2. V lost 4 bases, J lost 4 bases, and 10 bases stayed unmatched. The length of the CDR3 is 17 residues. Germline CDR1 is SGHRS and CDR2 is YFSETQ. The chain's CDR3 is CASSPKLAGAPYNEQFF. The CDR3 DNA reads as TGCGCCAGCAGCCCTAAACTAGCGGGGGCACCGTACAATGAGCAGTTCTTC.

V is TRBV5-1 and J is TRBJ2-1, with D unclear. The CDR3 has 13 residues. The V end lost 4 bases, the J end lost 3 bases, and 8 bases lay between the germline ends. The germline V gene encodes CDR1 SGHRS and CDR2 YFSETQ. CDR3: CASSLGSYNEQFF. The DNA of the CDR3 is TGCGCCAGCAGCCTGGGTAGCTACAATGAGCAGTTCTTC.

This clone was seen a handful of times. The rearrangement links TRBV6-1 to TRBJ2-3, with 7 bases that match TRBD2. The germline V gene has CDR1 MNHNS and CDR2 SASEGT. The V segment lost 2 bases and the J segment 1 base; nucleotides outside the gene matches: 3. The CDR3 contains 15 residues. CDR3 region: CASSESRGGTDTQYF. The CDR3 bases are TGTGCCAGCAGTGAATCTCGGGGGGGCACAGATACGCAGTATTTT.

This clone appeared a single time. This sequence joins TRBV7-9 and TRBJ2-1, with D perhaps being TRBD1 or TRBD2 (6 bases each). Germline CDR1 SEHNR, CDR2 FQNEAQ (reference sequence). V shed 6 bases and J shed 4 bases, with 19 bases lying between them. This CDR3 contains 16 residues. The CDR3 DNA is TGTGCCAGCAGTTCTTACAGGGAGGACTCTTACAATGAGCAGTTCTTC. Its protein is CASSSYREDSYNEQFF.

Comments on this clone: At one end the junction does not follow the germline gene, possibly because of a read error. The CDR3 is CASSRGRDLSW. The CDR3 nucleotides read TGTGCCAGCAGTCGAGGGAGGGACTTGTCATGG. The rearrangement uses TRBV12-3 or TRBV12-4 and TRBJ2-3; TRBD2 matches at 7 bases. The length of the CDR3 is 11 residues.

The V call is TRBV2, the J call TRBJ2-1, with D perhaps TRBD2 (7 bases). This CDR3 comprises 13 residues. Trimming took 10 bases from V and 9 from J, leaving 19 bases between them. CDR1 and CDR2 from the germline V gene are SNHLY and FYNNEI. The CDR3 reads CAIPQRGDIEQFF. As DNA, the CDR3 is TGTGCCATCCCCCAACGGGGGGACATTGAGCAGTTCTTC. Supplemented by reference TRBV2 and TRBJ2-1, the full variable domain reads EPEVTQTPSHQVTQMGQEVILRCVPISNHLYFYWYRQILGQKVEFLVSFYNNEISEKSEIFDDQFSVERPDGSNFTLKIRSTKLEDSAMYFCAIPQRGDIEQFFGPGTRLTVL.

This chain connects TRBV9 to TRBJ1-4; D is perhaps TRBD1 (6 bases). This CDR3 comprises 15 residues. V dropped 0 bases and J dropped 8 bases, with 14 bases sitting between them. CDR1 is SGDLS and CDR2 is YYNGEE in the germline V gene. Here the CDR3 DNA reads TGTGCCAGCAGCGTAGATGGGACACTCGAGGAAAAACTGTTTTTT. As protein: CASSVDGTLEEKLFF.

CDR3: CASTDLAGGRDEQFF. In nucleotides, the CDR3 is TGTGCCAGCACCGATTTAGCGGGGGGGCGGGATGAGCAGTTCTTC. The chain links TRBV6-5 to TRBJ2-1, with 11 nucleotides matching TRBD2. V shed 7 bases and J 8 bases; nucleotides not matched to a gene: 10. CDR3 length: 15 residues. CDR1 is MNHEY and CDR2 is SVGAGI in the germline V gene.

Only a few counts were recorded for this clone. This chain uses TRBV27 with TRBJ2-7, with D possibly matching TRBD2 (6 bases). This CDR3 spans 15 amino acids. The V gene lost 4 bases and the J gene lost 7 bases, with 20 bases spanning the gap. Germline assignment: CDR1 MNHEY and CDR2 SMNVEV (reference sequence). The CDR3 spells CASSSTTRGGREQYF. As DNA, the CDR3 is TGTGCCAGCAGTTCTACTACGCGGGGCGGTCGGGAGCAGTACTTC.

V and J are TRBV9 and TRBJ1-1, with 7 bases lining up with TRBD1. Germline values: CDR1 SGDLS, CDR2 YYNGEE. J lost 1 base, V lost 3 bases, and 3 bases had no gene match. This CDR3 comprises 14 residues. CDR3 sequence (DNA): TGTGCCAGCAGCGGCCGACAGGGGAACACTGAAGCTTTCTTT. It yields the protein CASSGRQGNTEAFF.

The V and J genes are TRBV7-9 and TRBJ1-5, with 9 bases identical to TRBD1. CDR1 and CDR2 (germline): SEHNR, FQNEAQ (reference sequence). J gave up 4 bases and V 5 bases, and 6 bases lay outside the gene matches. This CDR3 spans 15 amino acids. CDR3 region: CASSTTGGMNQPQHF. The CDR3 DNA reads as TGTGCCAGCAGCACGACAGGGGGGATGAATCAGCCCCAGCATTTT. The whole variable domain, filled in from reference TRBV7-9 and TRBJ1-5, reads DTGVSQNPRHKITKRGQNVTFRCDPISEHNRLYWYRQTLGQGPEFLTYFQNEAQLEKSRLLSDRFSAERPKGSFSTLEIQRTEQGDSAMYLCASSTTGGMNQPQHFGDGTRLSIL.

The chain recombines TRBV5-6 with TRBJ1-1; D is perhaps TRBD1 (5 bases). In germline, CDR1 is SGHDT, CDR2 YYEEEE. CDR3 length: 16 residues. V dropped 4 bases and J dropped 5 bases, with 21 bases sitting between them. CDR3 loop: CASSQEGGAPRTEAFF. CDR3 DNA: TGTGCCAGCAGCCAAGAAGGTGGGGCCCCCAGGACTGAAGCTTTCTTT.

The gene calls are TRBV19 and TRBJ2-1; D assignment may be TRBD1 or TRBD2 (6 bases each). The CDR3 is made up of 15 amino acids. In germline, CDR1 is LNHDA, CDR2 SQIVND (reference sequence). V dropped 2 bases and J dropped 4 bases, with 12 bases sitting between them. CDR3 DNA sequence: TGTGCCAGTAGTATAAGTCGGGGGCCGTACAATGAGCAGTTCTTC. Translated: CASSISRGPYNEQFF.

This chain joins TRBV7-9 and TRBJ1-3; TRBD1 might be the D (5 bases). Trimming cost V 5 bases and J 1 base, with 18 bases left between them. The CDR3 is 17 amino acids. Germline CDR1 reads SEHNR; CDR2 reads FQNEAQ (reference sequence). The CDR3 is CASSAGGRPGSGNTIYF. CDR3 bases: TGTGCCAGCAGCGCCGGGGGAAGACCTGGGTCTGGAAACACCATATATTTT.

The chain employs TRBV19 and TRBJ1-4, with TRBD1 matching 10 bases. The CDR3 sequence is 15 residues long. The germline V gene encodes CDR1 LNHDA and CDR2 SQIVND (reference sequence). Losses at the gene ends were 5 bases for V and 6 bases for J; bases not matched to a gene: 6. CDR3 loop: CASSPAGTGDEKLFF. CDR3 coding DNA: TGTGCCAGTAGTCCTGCCGGGACAGGGGATGAAAAACTGTTTTTT.

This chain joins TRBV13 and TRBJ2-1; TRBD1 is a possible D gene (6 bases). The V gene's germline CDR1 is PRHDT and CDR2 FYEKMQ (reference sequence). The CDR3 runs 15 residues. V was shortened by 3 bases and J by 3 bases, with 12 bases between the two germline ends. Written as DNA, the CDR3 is TGTGCCAGCAGCTTTGGCCAGGGGCTCTACAATGAGCAGTTCTTC. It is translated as CASSFGQGLYNEQFF.

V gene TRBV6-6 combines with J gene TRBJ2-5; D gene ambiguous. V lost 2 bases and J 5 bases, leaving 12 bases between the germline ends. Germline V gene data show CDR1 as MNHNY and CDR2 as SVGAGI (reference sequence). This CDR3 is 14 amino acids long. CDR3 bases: TGTGCCAGCAGTTACGCGGCCGACGGGGAGACCCAGTACTTC. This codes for CASSYAADGETQYF.

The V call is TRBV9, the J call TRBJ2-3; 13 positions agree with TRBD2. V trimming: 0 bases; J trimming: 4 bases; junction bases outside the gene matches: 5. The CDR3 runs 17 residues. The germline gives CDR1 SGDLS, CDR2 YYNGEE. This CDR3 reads CASSVAQLAGGADTQYF. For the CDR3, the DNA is TGTGCCAGCAGCGTAGCCCAACTAGCGGGGGGGGCAGATACGCAGTATTTT. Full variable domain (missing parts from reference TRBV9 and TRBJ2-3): DSGVTQTPKHLITATGQRVTLRCSPRSGDLSVYWYQQSLDQGLQFLIQYYNGEERAKGNILERFSAQQFPDLHSELNLSSLELGDSALYFCASSVAQLAGGADTQYFGPGTRLTVL.

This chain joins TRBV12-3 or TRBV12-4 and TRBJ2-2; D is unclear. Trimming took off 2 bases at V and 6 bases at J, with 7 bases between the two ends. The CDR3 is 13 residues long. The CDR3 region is CASSLLPSGELFF. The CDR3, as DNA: TGTGCCAGCAGTTTACTGCCATCCGGGGAGCTGTTTTTT.

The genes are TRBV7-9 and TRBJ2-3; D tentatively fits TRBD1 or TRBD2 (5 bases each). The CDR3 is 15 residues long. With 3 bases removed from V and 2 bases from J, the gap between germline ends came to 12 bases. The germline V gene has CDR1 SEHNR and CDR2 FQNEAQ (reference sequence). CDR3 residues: CASSFTRGHTDTQYF. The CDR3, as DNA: TGTGCCAGCAGCTTTACTAGGGGCCACACAGATACGCAGTATTTT. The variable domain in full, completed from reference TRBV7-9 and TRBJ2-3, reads DTGVSQNPRHKITKRGQNVTFRCDPISEHNRLYWYRQTLGQGPEFLTYFQNEAQLEKSRLLSDRFSAERPKGSFSTLEIQRTEQGDSAMYLCASSFTRGHTDTQYFGPGTRLTVL.